This T cell receptor beta chain emerged from a study of blood T cells in healthy people across ages. Findings of the study overall: Lack of knowledge of donor CMV status possibly confounded expanded clonotype changes. Long-lived donors carried more naive CD4+ cells and greater diversity than aged donors. The authors considered diversity estimates from one million T cells to be underestimates.

A second 7 to 11 cycle PCR used barcoded and J-beta primers. TCRdb recomputed calls from the 5' RACE reads with MiXCR, one row per CDR3 protein. The data show approximately 2,000,000 distinct CDR3 sequences, approximately 39% seen once. Comments on this clonotype: Its antigen remains unidentified.

CDR1 is SGHTA, CDR2 FQGNSA, per germline. The CDR3 length is 18 residues. V trimming: 7 bases; J trimming: 2 bases; junction bases outside the gene matches: 12. The receptor comes from a human donor in good health. Sample: blood. The chain uses TRBV7-2 and TRBJ2-1, with TRBD2 identical over 12 bases. The DNA of the CDR3 is TGTGCCAGCATCCTTCAGACTAGCGGGGGCTTTACCTACAATGAGCAGTTCTTC. Its translation is CASILQTSGGFTYNEQFF.